These 10 T cell receptor beta chains share one sample of origin, sequenced in a study of shared T cell receptors in the human thymus. This table comes from immunoSEQ multiplex PCR, and its TCRdb copy is limited to in-frame clones, with some not included. The table shows 630,000 or so clones, with approximately 89% occurring only once. This sample also belongs to another study, concerning human thymus T cells.

The sample was thymocytes. All receptors derive from a boy under three years old with a congenital heart defect.

The table lists this clone with a few counts. The chain couples TRBV18 to TRBJ2-7; 7 bases are a match to TRBD1. The germline CDR1 and CDR2 sequences are KGHSH and LQKENI. The CDR3 contains 15 residues. V was clipped by 3 bases and J by 2 bases; unmatched bases: 7. CDR3 loop: CASSPSSGGTYEQYF. The CDR3 bases are TGTGCCAGCTCACCCTCGTCAGGGGGAACCTACGAGCAGTACTTC.

V gene TRBV19 combines with J gene TRBJ1-1; maybe TRBD1 (5 bases). This CDR3 has 14 amino acids. CDR1 LNHDA and CDR2 SQIVND come from the germline V gene (reference sequence). The V and J ends lost 8 bases and 4 bases respectively, with 17 bases between them. The CDR3 DNA sequence: TGTGCCAGTGGGAGGGAGGGGCCGTTCACTGAAGCTTTCTTT. Residues: CASGREGPFTEAFF.

The CDR3 sequence is CASSSRRGIDPGNTIYF. In nucleotides, the CDR3 is TGTGCCAGCAGTTCCCGGAGAGGGATCGATCCTGGAAACACCATATATTTT. V usage is TRBV28 and J usage is TRBJ1-3; D is unresolved. This CDR3 contains 17 residues. Trimming took off 4 bases at V and 2 bases at J, with 18 bases between the two ends. Germline CDR1 reads MDHEN; CDR2 reads SYDVKM.

The gene calls are TRBV27 and TRBJ1-2; D possibly corresponds to TRBD1 (6 bases). Germline V gene lookup returns CDR1 MNHEY and CDR2 SMNVEV (reference sequence). V lost 5 bases and J lost 4, with 11 bases in between. The CDR3 covers 13 residues. CDR3 region: CASSPGHLYGYTF. The CDR3 DNA reads TGTGCCAGCAGTCCGGGACACCTCTATGGCTACACCTTC.

Only a few counts were recorded for this clone. The gene calls are TRBV28 and TRBJ2-3; 7 bases map to TRBD1. With 6 bases clipped from V and 2 bases from J, the junction kept 20 bases outside the gene matches. The CDR3 totals 19 residues. CDR1 and CDR2 (germline): MDHEN, SYDVKM. The chain's CDR3 is CASSRPPRDRWAHTDTQYF. As DNA, the CDR3 is TGTGCCAGCAGCCGTCCCCCCCGGGACAGATGGGCACACACAGATACGCAGTATTTT.

The chain links TRBV11-2 to TRBJ2-7; D possibly corresponds to TRBD2 (6 bases). The germline V gene encodes CDR1 SGHAT and CDR2 FQNNGV. The CDR3 spans 12 residues. V dropped 4 bases and J dropped 7 bases, with 11 bases sitting between them. CDR3 nucleotide sequence: TGTGCCAGCAGCTCGGGACTGGATGAGCAGTACTTC. This codes for CASSSGLDEQYF.

V gene TRBV27 combines with J gene TRBJ2-5; D is unclear. The CDR3 has 12 amino acids. V was trimmed by 2 bases and J by 3 bases, leaving 4 bases between them. Germline V CDR1 and CDR2: MNHEY, SMNVEV (reference sequence). The CDR3 DNA reads TGTGCCAGCAGTTTAATCGAAGAGACCCAGTACTTC. As protein: CASSLIEETQYF.

This clone has only a few counts. This sequence joins TRBV5-6 and TRBJ2-5; possible D gene TRBD2, 5 bases. V lost 3 bases and J 1 base, leaving 19 bases between the germline ends. Germline values: CDR1 SGHDT, CDR2 YYEEEE. This CDR3 has 17 residues. CDR3 loop: CASSYYRERLIQETQYF. The DNA of the CDR3 is TGTGCCAGCAGCTACTATCGGGAACGGTTAATCCAAGAGACCCAGTACTTC.

The rearrangement uses TRBV10-3 and TRBJ2-1, with no clear D. Germline assignment: CDR1 ENHRY and CDR2 SYGVKD. V shed 4 bases and J shed 0 bases, with 10 bases lying between them. CDR3 length equals 15 residues. This CDR3 is CAISGGTSSYNEQFF. In DNA, the CDR3 is TGTGCCATCAGTGGAGGCACCAGCTCCTACAATGAGCAGTTCTTC.

The genes are TRBV11-2 and TRBJ2-7, with D possibly TRBD2 on 6 matching bases. Trimming cost V 2 bases and J 2 bases, with 13 bases left between them. Looked up from germline, CDR1 is SGHAT and CDR2 is FQNNGV. CDR3 size: 15 residues. The CDR3 reads CASSLPGGVTYEQYF. The CDR3 DNA sequence: TGTGCCAGCAGCTTACCTGGCGGGGTGACCTACGAGCAGTACTTC.